The entry that follows covers one TCR beta chain sequence. This entry belongs to a study of Graves' ophthalmopathy and Graves' hyperthyroidism. In this cohort, patients with other autoimmune diseases, uncontrolled infections, pregnancy or lactation were excluded. The evidence that diagnosis relied on was clinical symptoms, serum thyroxine, TRAb, thyroid ultrasound and orbital computed tomography. Trimming shortened V by 6 bases and J by 0 bases, and 12 bases separated the two germline ends. Germline V gene data show CDR1 as MNHNS and CDR2 as SASEGT. CDR3 length equals 15 residues. RNA served as the template for amplifying TCR beta CDR3 regions. The authors performed first-round RT-PCR with HTBI primers and then a second-round multiplex PCR. Each CDR3 protein gets one entry after TCRdb re-called the multiplex PCR reads with MiXCR. Among hundreds of thousands of distinct CDR3 sequences listed, about a fifth were seen once.

This sequence was found in a woman younger than 35 with stable Graves' hyperthyroidism. Some clones in this sample may be carry-over from other donors' samples. The source material was peripheral blood. This chain uses TRBV6-1 with TRBJ1-5; no clear D. The CDR3 bases are TGTGCCAGCAGATCAGGACTCCCTAGCAATCAGCCCCAGCATTTT. Encoded protein: CASRSGLPSNQPQHF.